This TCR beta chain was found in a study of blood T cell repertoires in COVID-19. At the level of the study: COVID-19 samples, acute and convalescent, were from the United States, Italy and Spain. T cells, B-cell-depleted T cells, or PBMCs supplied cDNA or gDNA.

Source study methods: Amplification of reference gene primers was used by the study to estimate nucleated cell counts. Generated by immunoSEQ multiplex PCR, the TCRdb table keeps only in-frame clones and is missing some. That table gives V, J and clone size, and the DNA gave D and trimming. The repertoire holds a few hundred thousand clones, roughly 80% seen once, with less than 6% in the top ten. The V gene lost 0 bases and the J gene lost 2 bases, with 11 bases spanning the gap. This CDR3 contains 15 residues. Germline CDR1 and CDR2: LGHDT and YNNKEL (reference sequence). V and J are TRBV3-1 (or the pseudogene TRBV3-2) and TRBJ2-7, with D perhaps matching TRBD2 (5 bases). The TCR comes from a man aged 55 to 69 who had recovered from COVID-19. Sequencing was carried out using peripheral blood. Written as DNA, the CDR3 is TGTGCCAGCAGCCAAGAAAGCGGAGCCCCCTACGAGCAGTACTTC. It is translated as CASSQESGAPYEQYF.